This T cell receptor beta chain was retrieved from a study of blood T cells in healthy people across ages (dated by TCRdb to the mid-2010s). As for the study more broadly: In model experiments, roughly one uniquely barcoded TCR beta cDNA molecule per two T cells was captured by template switching. The study measured age-related changes in TCR beta repertoire diversity using deep sequencing normalized with unique cDNA molecular identifiers. Donors were grouped into four age groups: young (average approximately 15 years), middle-aged (39), aged (around 60) and long-lived (approximately 78). To avoid experimental bias, donors of different ages were spread randomly across the sequencing lanes. For two donors (one aged 18 to 30 and one aged 80 or older), the study analyzed two additional independent replicas of 1 million unique cDNA reads from the same blood draw. Points the paper makes about the study in general: Donor CMV infection status was unknown, potentially confounding age-related changes in expanded clonotypes. Compared with the aged group, the long-lived group had more naive CD4+ T cells, fewer expanded clones and increased TCR diversity, suggesting age selection. A strong correlation was found between observed TCR beta diversity and the percentage of naive T cells measured by flow cytometry. As age increased, observed TCR beta diversity per million T cells dropped in a roughly linear way, and a significant reduction was already evident by age around 41. Conclusive comparison of naive and antigen-experienced compartments was prevented by the profiling of bulk unsorted PBMCs. Estimates of total diversity based on one million sequenced T cells were regarded as lower bounds and as underestimates.

The approximately 41 donors, aged about 6 to 95 years, were systemically healthy Caucasian individuals from Russia. Roughly 9 milliliters of peripheral blood were drawn from each donor into EDTA-treated Vacutainer tubes. Ficoll-Paque density-gradient centrifugation was used to isolate PBMCs, with at least 6 million obtained per sample. Total RNA was extracted from PBMCs with Trizol reagent, with at least 6 micrograms obtained per sample. Naive CD45RAhigh/CD27high T cell percentages were measured by flow cytometry on a PBMC aliquot from every donor. Library prep was done by 5' RACE. This sample was sequenced with an Illumina HiSeq 2500. A second PCR of roughly 7 to 11 cycles was performed with a sample-barcoded 5' primer and a J-beta primer mix. Each TCR beta cDNA molecule received a unique molecular identifier from a template-switch 5' adaptor carrying 12 random nucleotides. Each sample yielded at least 2.5 million CDR3-containing paired-end reads. The Mint cDNA synthesis kit, primed by a TRBC-specific oligonucleotide, was used to synthesize first-strand cDNA from all RNA. After uracil-DNA glycosylase treatment, a first 18-cycle PCR used universal primers M1SS and BC2_uni_R on all cDNA. From the authors' description of their analysis: For normalization, 1 million high-quality reads, each with a distinct molecular identifier, were randomly selected from each sample. Instead of being binned into consensus sequences, reads with shared molecular identifiers were discarded. MiTCR, run with a Q25 quality threshold and the strictest error-elimination algorithm, handled CDR3 identification, clonotype clustering and error correction. A nonparametric unseen species model using Euler transformation provided a lower-bound estimate of total TCR beta diversity. TCRdb itself trimmed the public reads at Q25 with fastp, ran MiXCR and retained productive beta chains. Every entry covers one CDR3 protein and lists the most common genes and DNA from its rows. In this record, the V and J calls reflect TCRdb's handling and not the investigators' own analysis. This sample is represented by around 1,500,000 distinct CDR3 sequences; 28% of them were singletons. In total, the top ten clones hold over 7% of the sample.

As for this clonotype: Its binding antigen is unknown. One base away there is no much larger clone; base qualities are not given.

The clonotype comes from a woman aged 25 to 39 in good health. The sample comprised blood.

The DNA sequence reads TGTGCCAGCAGCCCCGCGGACAGGGGGAATTACGAGCAGTACTTC. It codes for CASSPADRGNYEQYF. Recombination joined TRBV27 with TRBJ2-7, with TRBD1 matching 10 junction bases. Clipping removes 6 bases from V and 4 bases from J, with 9 as the unmatched junction base count. The CDR3 sequence holds 15 residues, the cysteine and phenylalanine included. Solely the CDR3 DNA is kept, with 45 bases framed from the first base. CDR1 and CDR2 (MNHEY, SMNVEV) derive from the germline V gene (reference sequence).